The 24 T cell receptor beta chains below were found in one sample sequenced in a study of tumor-infiltrating lymphocytes in primary liver carcinoma. Total RNA amounting to 500 ng was the source from which TCR beta cDNA was made with a constant-region primer. ARM-PCR was slightly modified, and three nested multiplex PCR rounds with it gave rise to the TCR beta libraries. With TRBV1-TRBV30 forward primers and a C-beta reverse primer, the first two PCR rounds were run for around 11 cycles each. TCRdb ran MiXCR on the multiplex PCR reads and lists one entry per CDR3 protein. The sample includes 95,000 to 100,000 distinct CDR3 sequences, 55% to 80% seen only once; the top ten take 12%. From approximately 20-30 mg of unsorted bulk tissue, DNA and RNA were co-extracted together. The specimen was liver tumor tissue from sampling region 2. Specified subset: tumor region T2, inferior pole. Source of these receptors: a woman aged 55-69 years with primary liver carcinoma and hepatitis B virus infection.

A word on this clonotype: A read error may be the cause here, since a much bigger clone is one base away. V and J are TRBV7-3 and TRBJ2-7; 7 positions match TRBD2. After removal of 7 bases from V and 6 bases from J, the junction contained 12 bases not matched to a gene. CDR1 SGHTA and CDR2 FQGTGA come from the germline V gene. The CDR3 spans 14 residues. The CDR3 DNA reads as TGTGCCAGCAACTCGAACCGGGACTATTCCGAGCAGTACTTC. Translation gives CASNSNRDYSEQYF.

For this clonotype: This is likely a read error, given that the CDR3 carries no conserved phenylalanine or tryptophan at its end. This chain links TRBV11-2 with TRBJ2-5; D might be TRBD1 (6 bases). V shed 6 bases and J shed 2 bases, with 16 bases lying between them. The CDR3 extends over 15 amino acids. Germline V gives CDR1 SGHAT, CDR2 FQNNGV. CDR3 residues: CASRFWGTPQETQYS. The CDR3, as DNA: TGTGCCAGCAGATTTTGGGGGACACCACAAGAGACCCAGTACTCC.

V usage is TRBV4-2 and J usage is TRBJ2-3, with D possibly TRBD2 on 5 matching bases. Between the trimmed V and J ends, which lost 0 bases and 4 bases, there was a span of 14 bases. Per germline, CDR1 LGHNA and CDR2 YNFKEQ. The CDR3 totals 16 residues. The DNA of the CDR3 is TGTGCCAGCAGCCAAGATATCGTGGGAGAAGCAGATACGCAGTATTTT. Protein: CASSQDIVGEADTQYF.

About this clonotype: Relative to the germline gene, one junction end is altered; a read error may explain this. The CDR3 DNA sequence: TGTGCCATCAACTACAGGGATGCCGGGGAGTTGTTCTTT. This codes for CAINYRDAGELFF. The chain recombines TRBV6-1 with TRBJ2-2; a weak D match, TRBD1 (6 bases). Germline lookup yields CDR1 MNHNS and CDR2 SASEGT. CDR3 length: 13 residues.

Comments on this clonotype: Sequence at one end of the junction differs from germline and may be a read error. The chain carries TRBV6-1 and TRBJ2-2, with no clear D. CDR1 and CDR2 (germline): MNHNS, SASEGT. The CDR3 contains 15 residues. In DNA, the CDR3 is TGTTCCAGAAGTTGGGAACTGACCAACACCGGGGAGCTGTTTTTT. This encodes CSRSWELTNTGELFF.

In its sample, this clonotype was seen a few times. This may come from a read error, since a much larger clone is one base off. The rearrangement joins TRBV10-1 to TRBJ2-3; TRBD1 might be the D (6 bases). The CDR3 has 16 amino acids. Germline V gives CDR1 WNHNN, CDR2 SYGVQD (reference sequence). CDR3 DNA: TGCGCCAGCAGTGGGGGGACACCTTACAGCACAGATAAGCAGTATTTT. Protein sequence: CASSGGTPYSTDKQYF.

About this clonotype: At one end, the junction sequence differs from germline, possibly due to a read error. The genes are TRBV11-3 and TRBJ2-1, with 13 bases lining up with TRBD2. Germline-derived CDR1 and CDR2 are SGHNT and YENEEA. The CDR3 has 19 amino acids. The CDR3 loop is CASSLEGTSGNPIYSEQFF. In DNA, the CDR3 is TGTGCCAGCAGCTTAGAGGGGACTAGCGGGAATCCAATCTACAGTGAGCAGTTCTTC.

The chain carries TRBV12-3 or TRBV12-4 and TRBJ2-1; 7 positions match TRBD2. The DNA end lines up better with TRBJ2-7; the J call may be wrong. The CDR3 runs 15 residues. The CDR3 DNA follows: TGTGCCAGCACCCGGGCCCGGGGGGACTACAATGAGCAGTACTTC. Translation gives CASTRARGDYNEQYF.

As concerns this clonotype: Since a much larger clone is just one base distant, this may be a read error. The chain carries TRBV7-9 and TRBJ2-4; D is possibly TRBD2 (6 bases). CDR1 is SEHNR, CDR2 FQNEAQ, per germline (reference sequence). The CDR3 consists of 13 residues. The CDR3 DNA reads as TGTGCATCCATCGGGGGAGTCAAAAACATTCAGTACTTC. It yields the protein CASIGGVKNIQYF.

About this clonotype: This may be a read error, as it is one base from a much larger clone. The chain has TRBV5-1 and TRBJ2-1; no definite D call. CDR3 length equals 17 residues. Germline CDR1 is SGHRS and CDR2 is YFSETQ. CDR3 nucleotides: TGCGCCATCAGCTTGACCCCCCGTCCCAGGCCGGATCATGAGCAGTTCTTC. Encoded protein: CAISLTPRPRPDHEQFF.

As regards this clonotype: A much larger clone differs from this one at a single base, so this may be a read error. This chain joins TRBV5-8 and TRBJ1-4; D might be TRBD1 (6 bases). This CDR3 has 15 amino acids. The V and J ends lost 0 bases and 7 bases respectively, with 13 bases between them. Per germline, CDR1 SGHTS and CDR2 YDEGEE. Here the CDR3 reads CASSLAEGVGEKLFF. The DNA for the CDR3 is TGTGCCAGCAGCTTGGCCGAGGGGGTCGGTGAAAAACTGTTTTTT.

The rearrangement links TRBV19 to TRBJ2-3, with TRBD2 matching over 14 bases. Trimming at V came to 4 bases and at J to 0 bases, leaving 6 bases not matched to a gene. CDR1 and CDR2 (germline): LNHDA, SQIVND (reference sequence). This CDR3 contains 18 residues. The chain's CDR3 is CASSTGTSGSASTDTQYF. The CDR3 DNA follows: TGTGCCAGTAGTACGGGGACTAGCGGGAGTGCTAGCACAGATACGCAGTATTTT.

This clonotype was seen once. A read error may account for a junction end that differs from germline. This chain's CDR3 is CVSSLRTGDTYGYTF. CDR3 DNA sequence: TGTGTCAGCAGCTTACGGACAGGGGATACCTATGGCTACACCTTC. The V call is TRBV5-4, the J call TRBJ1-2; 9 bases agree with TRBD1. CDR1 is SGHNT and CDR2 is YYREEE in the germline V gene (reference sequence). CDR3 length: 15 amino acids.

In the case of this clonotype: The CDR3 does not close with the conserved phenylalanine or tryptophan, likely indicating a read error. This rearrangement joins TRBV4-2 to TRBJ2-3, with TRBD2 as a possible D gene (6 bases). The germline gives CDR1 LGHNA, CDR2 YNFKEQ. The length of the CDR3 is 18 residues. Trimming shortened V by 4 bases and J by 3 bases, and 23 bases separated the two germline ends. The chain's CDR3 is CASSRLWRDFCPTDTQYL. Here the CDR3 DNA reads TGTGCCAGCAGCCGGCTCTGGCGGGACTTCTGCCCTACAGATACGCAGTATCTT.

On this clonotype: One end of the junction varies from germline; a read error may be responsible. The V gene is TRBV2, the J gene TRBJ2-3; maybe TRBD2 (6 bases). CDR3 length equals 13 residues. Germline V lookup: CDR1 SNHLY, CDR2 FYNNEI. CDR3 nucleotides: TGTGCCAGCACGCGGGAAAACACAGGTACGCAGTATTTT. Translating gives CASTRENTGTQYF.

Comments on this clonotype: Since no conserved phenylalanine or tryptophan closes the CDR3, a read error is the likely cause. This chain uses TRBV11-3 with TRBJ2-7; 9 bases align to TRBD1. The germline CDR1 and CDR2 sequences are SGHNT and YENEEA. V lost 5 bases, J lost 3 bases, and 8 bases stayed unmatched. The CDR3 covers 15 residues. CDR3 in DNA: TGTGCCAGCAGCCACGGGACAGGGAGCAACTACGAGCAGTACTTA. This gives the protein CASSHGTGSNYEQYL.

The V and J genes are TRBV28 and TRBJ1-4; no reliable D call. Trimming shortened V by 10 bases and J by 2 bases, and 20 bases separated the two germline ends. The CDR3 loop spans 16 amino acids. Germline V CDR1 and CDR2: MDHEN, SYDVKM. DNA of the CDR3: TGTGCCACGACCGCGGTGGTAGTAGGGACTAATGAAAAACTGTTTTTT. This gives the protein CATTAVVVGTNEKLFF.

Of note for this clonotype: This may be a read error, as it is one base from a much larger clone. This chain connects TRBV28 to TRBJ1-1, with 9 positions matching TRBD1. The CDR3 covers 15 residues. In germline, CDR1 is MDHEN, CDR2 SYDVKM. The CDR3 sequence is CASSSTGTGNSEAFF. In nucleotides, the CDR3 is TGTGCCAGCAGTTCAACCGGGACAGGGAACAGTGAAGCTTTCTTT.

Ten or more counts support this clonotype. This chain uses TRBV29-1 with TRBJ1-1; 10 bases match TRBD1. Germline CDR1 is SQVTM and CDR2 is ANQGSEA. There are 14 residues in the CDR3. The ends lost 7 bases at V and 3 bases at J; junction bases unmatched: 8. Here the CDR3 DNA reads TGCAGCGCTGACAGGGGGCGATTGGACACTGAAGCTTTCTTT. Protein: CSADRGRLDTEAFF.

In regard to this clonotype: Germline and junction disagree at one end, which may indicate a read error. The rearrangement links TRBV4-2 to TRBJ2-7, with 8 bases that match TRBD2. CDR3 length: 15 residues. Germline V lookup: CDR1 LGHNA, CDR2 YNFKEQ. CDR3 nucleotides: TGTTCCAGCAGCCAAGATCTGGCGGGGGGTGGGCCTACGGACTTC. It codes for CSSSQDLAGGGPTDF.

This chain connects TRBV29-1 to TRBJ2-2; no definite D call. This CDR3 spans 11 amino acids. CDR1 and CDR2 (germline): SQVTM, ANQGSEA. Trimming pared 6 bases from V and 10 bases from J, leaving 12 bases between. CDR3 amino acids: CSVSMAVELFF. CDR3 sequence (DNA): TGCAGCGTCTCTATGGCTGTGGAGCTGTTTTTT.

This clonotype was observed a few times. This chain joins TRBV7-2 and TRBJ2-1, with 7 bases identical to TRBD2. This CDR3 has 15 residues. Germline V gives CDR1 SGHTA, CDR2 FQGNSA. V was pared by 1 base and J by 7 bases, with 7 bases of the junction left unmatched. CDR3 bases: TGTGCCAGCAGCTTAGATCGCGGGAGAGAGAATGAGCAGTTCTTC. This gives the protein CASSLDRGRENEQFF.

A remark on this clonotype: At one end the junction does not follow the germline gene, possibly because of a read error. The chain combines TRBV12-3 or TRBV12-4 with TRBJ2-2; no firm D call. This CDR3 contains 15 residues. The CDR3 sequence: CASTKRKTSTVEQFF. The CDR3 DNA reads TGTGCCAGTACCAAAAGGAAAACCTCCACTGTGGAGCAGTTTTTT.

This clonotype was counted a single time. A much bigger clone sits one base away, suggesting this may be a read error. V usage is TRBV5-5 and J usage is TRBJ2-1, with 8 bases that match TRBD2. The germline V gene encodes CDR1 SGHKS and CDR2 YYEKEE (reference sequence). This CDR3 region has 18 residues. The CDR3 DNA reads TGTGTCAGCAGCTTGGTAGCGGGAAGAATTAGCTCCTACAATGAGCAGTTCTTC. Translating it yields CVSSLVAGRISSYNEQFF.